One and the same sample provided the 16 T cell receptor beta chains below, sequenced in a study of blood T cell repertoires in COVID-19. Here immunoSEQ multiplex PCR was the method, and the copy in TCRdb shows in-frame clones only, minus some. This sample has roughly 330,000 clones, with 70% to 90% found just once. Sequencing input: PBMCs or T cells enriched from blood (not recorded which). All receptors come from a woman aged 25 to 39 who had recovered from COVID-19.

This rearrangement joins TRBV18 to TRBJ2-3; TRBD2 agrees at 8 bases. The germline V gene has CDR1 KGHSH and CDR2 LQKENI. The J segment lost 5 bases and the V segment lost 3 bases, leaving 1 base of the junction unmatched. The CDR3 runs to 13 residues. The DNA for the CDR3 is TGTGCCAGCTCACCGGGACTAGAAGATACGCAGTATTTT. Its translation is CASSPGLEDTQYF.

The table lists this clone with a count of one. This chain uses TRBV2 with TRBJ2-5, with D tentatively TRBD2 (7 bases). Germline assignment: CDR1 SNHLY and CDR2 FYNNEI. CDR3 size: 16 residues. With 6 bases removed from V and 2 bases from J, the gap between germline ends came to 19 bases. The DNA for the CDR3 is TGTGCCAGCAGAAATGGGGGGGCGGGGTCACAAGAGACCCAGTACTTC. Translation: CASRNGGAGSQETQYF.

This chain connects TRBV4-1 to TRBJ2-4; perhaps TRBD1 as D (5 bases). The V gene's germline CDR1 is MGHRA and CDR2 YSYEKL. Trimming took off 0 bases at V and 0 bases at J, with 9 bases between the two ends. The CDR3 has 16 amino acids. CDR3: CASSQDRVLAKNIQYF. In DNA, the CDR3 is TGCGCCAGCAGCCAAGACAGGGTACTAGCCAAAAACATTCAGTACTTC.

V gene TRBV30 combines with J gene TRBJ2-3; no clear D. V lost 0 bases and J lost 6, with 10 bases in between. The CDR3 totals 13 residues. Per the germline V gene, CDR1 is GTSNPN and CDR2 is SVGIG (reference sequence). CDR3 amino acids: CAWSVLILDTQYF. The CDR3 DNA is TGTGCCTGGAGTGTATTAATCCTCGATACGCAGTATTTT.

This clone occurred once. The genes are TRBV6-6 and TRBJ2-7; 8 nucleotides align to TRBD2. Germline assignment: CDR1 MNHNY and CDR2 SVGAGI (reference sequence). The V segment lost 9 bases and the J segment 6 bases; nucleotides outside the gene matches: 16. The length of the CDR3 is 15 residues. The CDR3 sequence: CASAPPGGRSSEQYF. In DNA, the CDR3 is TGTGCCAGTGCACCCCCGGGGGGGCGGTCGTCCGAGCAGTACTTC.

This clone came up once. V is TRBV11-3 and J is TRBJ2-2; D not resolved. The germline V and J ends were trimmed by 2 bases and 4 bases, with 5 bases remaining between them. The CDR3 sequence is 13 residues long. Germline CDR1 reads SGHNT; CDR2 reads YENEEA. DNA for the CDR3: TGTGCCAGCAGCTTAACGGTCACCGGGGAGCTGTTTTTT. Translation gives CASSLTVTGELFF.

The chain links TRBV28 to TRBJ2-1; no definite D call. CDR3 length equals 13 residues. Trimming removed 6 bases at V and 8 bases at J, with 14 bases between. Per germline, CDR1 MDHEN and CDR2 SYDVKM. CDR3 sequence (DNA): TGTGCCAGCAGATCTCCAGGTTTTCATGAGCAGTTCTTC. It is translated as CASRSPGFHEQFF.

This chain links TRBV9 with TRBJ2-7; D not resolved. Between the trimmed V and J ends, which lost 0 bases and 4 bases, there was a span of 14 bases. In germline, CDR1 is SGDLS, CDR2 YYNGEE. The CDR3 has 15 residues. The chain's CDR3 is CASSVAPGSSYEQYF. CDR3 coding DNA: TGTGCCAGCAGCGTAGCACCCGGGTCCTCTTACGAGCAGTACTTC.

This clone has only one observation. The chain uses TRBV11-2 and TRBJ2-7, with 9 bases that match TRBD1. This CDR3 spans 14 amino acids. V lost 3 bases, J lost 4 bases, and 4 bases stayed unmatched. Germline assignment: CDR1 SGHAT and CDR2 FQNNGV. CDR3: CASSFGQGWYEQYF. The CDR3 DNA reads TGTGCCAGCAGCTTCGGACAGGGGTGGTACGAGCAGTACTTC. The entire variable domain, with the rest obtained from reference TRBV11-2 and TRBJ2-7, is as follows: EAGVAQSPRYKIIEKRQSVAFWCNPISGHATLYWYQQILGQGPKLLIQFQNNGVVDDSQLPKDRFSAERLKGVDSTLKIQPAKLEDSAVYLCASSFGQGWYEQYFGPGTRLTVT.

The rearrangement joins TRBV18 to TRBJ1-6, with 9 bases fitting TRBD1. The germline CDR1 and CDR2 sequences are KGHSH and LQKENI. Trimming took 6 bases from V and 9 from J; bases not matched to a gene: 9. The CDR3 is 15 residues long. In nucleotides, the CDR3 is TGTGCCAGCTCGCTCCGGGACAGGGCCTCTTCACCCCTCCACTTT. Amino acids: CASSLRDRASSPLHF.

The gene calls are TRBV5-4 and TRBJ2-5, with D possibly matching TRBD2 (7 bases). The germline V and J ends were trimmed by 4 bases and 2 bases, with 18 bases remaining between them. The CDR3 has 16 residues. From germline, CDR1 is SGHNT and CDR2 YYREEE (reference sequence). The CDR3 here is CASSEHGGGIQETQYF. The CDR3, as DNA: TGTGCCAGCAGCGAACATGGGGGGGGCATTCAAGAGACCCAGTACTTC.

This chain joins TRBV7-2 and TRBJ2-1; a weak D match, TRBD1 (5 bases). Germline CDR1 reads SGHTA; CDR2 reads FQGNSA. Trimming shortened V by 4 bases and J by 0 bases, and 10 bases separated the two germline ends. The CDR3 covers 15 residues. For the CDR3, the DNA is TGTGCCAGCAGCTCAGACAGATACTCCTACAATGAGCAGTTCTTC. This translates into CASSSDRYSYNEQFF.

The rearrangement uses TRBV5-5 and TRBJ2-7; D possibly corresponds to TRBD1 (5 bases). Deletions cut 5 bases from V and 4 bases from J, with 10 bases between. From germline, CDR1 is SGHKS and CDR2 YYEKEE (reference sequence). The CDR3 has 12 amino acids. The CDR3 loop is CASSLTEYEQYF. The CDR3 DNA is TGTGCCAGCAGTTTGACAGAGTACGAGCAGTACTTC.

The V gene is TRBV19, the J gene TRBJ1-2; TRBD1 matches at 7 bases. V gave up 6 bases and J gave up 7 bases; unmatched junction bases: 17. CDR1 is LNHDA, CDR2 SQIVND, per germline (reference sequence). This CDR3 is 16 amino acids long. CDR3 loop: CASRSGFQEEGAGYTF. The CDR3 bases are TGTGCCAGTAGATCAGGGTTCCAGGAGGAGGGGGCTGGCTACACCTTC.

J is TRBJ2-3 and V is TRBV2; 10 positions agree with TRBD2. Germline CDR1 is SNHLY and CDR2 is FYNNEI. V shed 3 bases and J 6 bases; nucleotides not matched to a gene: 9. This CDR3 spans 16 amino acids. DNA for the CDR3: TGTGCCAGCAGTGAGGTGATTAGCGGGGGGCCCGATACGCAGTATTTT. Protein product: CASSEVISGGPDTQYF.

The rearrangement links TRBV6-5 to TRBJ1-5, with 7 bases aligning to TRBD1. V shed 5 bases and J 4 bases; nucleotides not matched to a gene: 5. CDR3 length: 14 residues. The germline V gene has CDR1 MNHEY and CDR2 SVGAGI. The CDR3 nucleotides are TGTGCCAGCAGTAGACCAGGGGGGAATCAGCCCCAGCATTTT. This translates into CASSRPGGNQPQHF.